This is a list of T cell receptor beta chains from one sample in a study of long-term antiretroviral therapy in people with HIV. TCRdb keeps only in-frame clones here, not all; method: immunoSEQ multiplex PCR. This repertoire shows about 16,000 clones, approximately 72% found once; its top ten account for about 13%. The sample consisted of unsorted PBMCs, taken 3.2 to 3.4 years after starting antiretroviral therapy. The receptors stem from a woman aged 40-49 years with HIV. Both conserved end residues are part of each CDR3. D genes are given only for firm matches. A row's size may be missing; if present it is once, few, many or a size class.

d_gene: .
j_gene: TRBJ2-7
abundance: once
v_gene: TRBV6-1
CDR3nt: TGTGCCAGCAGTGAAGGGCAGGGAATCTCCTACGAGCAGTACTTC
CDR3aa: CASSEGQGISYEQYF

d_gene: TRBD2
j_gene: TRBJ2-7
abundance: .
v_gene: TRBV18
CDR3nt: TGTGCCAGCTCACCCCCGGGGGGGTCCAGCGAGCAGTACTTC
CDR3aa: CASSPPGGSSEQYF

d_gene: .
j_gene: TRBJ2-7
abundance: .
v_gene: TRBV25-1
CDR3nt: TGTGCCAGCAAGGGCCCGGGGCCGGCCTACGAGCAGTACTTC
CDR3aa: CASKGPGPAYEQYF

d_gene: .
j_gene: TRBJ2-5
abundance: .
v_gene: TRBV5-1
CDR3nt: TGCGCCAGCAGGGAATACAGGGCCTATCAAGAGACCCAGTACTTC
CDR3aa: CASREYRAYQETQYF

d_gene: .
j_gene: TRBJ1-3
abundance: .
v_gene: TRBV5-6
CDR3nt: TGTGCCAGCAGCTTGAGGGGCTTGGGTGGAAACACCATATATTTT
CDR3aa: CASSLRGLGGNTIYF

d_gene: .
j_gene: TRBJ1-4
abundance: .
v_gene: TRBV6-5
CDR3nt: TGTGCCAGCAGTGCACAGGTGACTAATGAAAAACTGTTTTTT
CDR3aa: CASSAQVTNEKLFF

d_gene: .
j_gene: TRBJ1-1
abundance: .
v_gene: TRBV7-2
CDR3nt: TGTGCCAGCAGCGCACTACAGGGTGAAGCTTTCTTT
CDR3aa: CASSALQGEAFF

d_gene: .
j_gene: TRBJ1-1
abundance: .
v_gene: TRBV18
CDR3nt: TGTGCCAGCTCTCGGGACGGGGGGAGCACTGAAGCTTTCTTT
CDR3aa: CASSRDGGSTEAFF

d_gene: .
j_gene: TRBJ2-3
abundance: .
v_gene: TRBV7-2
CDR3nt: TGTGCCAGCAGCTTATCCCAGGCGGGCACAGATACGCAGTATTTT
CDR3aa: CASSLSQAGTDTQYF

d_gene: .
j_gene: TRBJ1-2
abundance: .
v_gene: TRBV18
CDR3nt: TGTGCCAGCTCGCCAGGTGGTAGGCACTACACCTTC
CDR3aa: CASSPGGRHYTF

d_gene: TRBD2
j_gene: TRBJ2-3
abundance: .
v_gene: TRBV5-1
CDR3nt: TGCGCCAGCAGCTTCCGGGGGGGTAGCACAGATACGCAGTATTTT
CDR3aa: CASSFRGGSTDTQYF

d_gene: .
j_gene: TRBJ1-1
abundance: .
v_gene: TRBV6-5
CDR3nt: TGTGCCAGCAGAATCGTGGGGGGGACTGAAGCTTTCTTT
CDR3aa: CASRIVGGTEAFF

d_gene: TRBD1
j_gene: TRBJ1-2
abundance: .
v_gene: TRBV10-3
CDR3nt: TGTGCCATCAGTGATACCCCGGGACAGAAGGGAACCACTAACTATGGCTACACCTTC
CDR3aa: CAISDTPGQKGTTNYGYTF

d_gene: TRBD1
j_gene: TRBJ2-2
abundance: .
v_gene: TRBV7-9
CDR3nt: TGTGCCAGCAGCCCCCGGGGGACAGGGAGGACCGGGGAGCTGTTTTTT
CDR3aa: CASSPRGTGRTGELFF

d_gene: .
j_gene: TRBJ1-1
abundance: few
v_gene: TRBV18
CDR3nt: TGTGCCAGCTCACCCCTCGGGGGGGACACTGAAGCTTTCTTT
CDR3aa: CASSPLGGDTEAFF

d_gene: TRBD2
j_gene: TRBJ2-7
abundance: .
v_gene: TRBV10-3
CDR3nt: TGTGCCATCAGTGGCACTAGCGGGGGGGGTCGCTACGAGCAGTACTTC
CDR3aa: CAISGTSGGGRYEQYF

d_gene: .
j_gene: TRBJ2-7
abundance: .
v_gene: TRBV25-1
CDR3nt: TGTGCCAGCAGACTCGAGGGGAGCTCCTACGAGCAGTACTTC
CDR3aa: CASRLEGSSYEQYF

d_gene: TRBD1
j_gene: TRBJ2-2
abundance: .
v_gene: TRBV6-6
CDR3nt: TGTGCCAGCAGTTACGCGGACAGGGACAGCGGGGAGCTGTTTTTT
CDR3aa: CASSYADRDSGELFF

d_gene: .
j_gene: TRBJ2-2
abundance: .
v_gene: TRBV7-9
CDR3nt: TGTGCCAGCAGCCTCTCGGCCGGGGAGCTGTTTTTT
CDR3aa: CASSLSAGELFF

d_gene: .
j_gene: TRBJ1-1
abundance: .
v_gene: TRBV11-3
CDR3nt: TGTGCCAGCAGCAAGCGTCAGGGGGAAGCTTTCTTT
CDR3aa: CASSKRQGEAFF

d_gene: .
j_gene: TRBJ2-7
abundance: .
v_gene: TRBV30
CDR3nt: TGTGCCTGGAGCCCCTCTAGGGAGCAGTACTTC
CDR3aa: CAWSPSREQYF

d_gene: .
j_gene: TRBJ1-5
abundance: .
v_gene: TRBV7-8
CDR3nt: TGTGCCAGCAGCTTAGATCCCAATCAGCCCCAGCATTTT
CDR3aa: CASSLDPNQPQHF

d_gene: .
j_gene: TRBJ1-2
abundance: .
v_gene: TRBV15
CDR3nt: TGTGCCACCAGCAGGAGGGTTCAGGGAGAGGGCGGCTACACCTTC
CDR3aa: CATSRRVQGEGGYTF

d_gene: .
j_gene: TRBJ2-7
abundance: .
v_gene: TRBV18
CDR3nt: TGTGCCAGCTCACAGGAGACTTACGAGCAGTACTTC
CDR3aa: CASSQETYEQYF

d_gene: TRBD1
j_gene: TRBJ2-5
abundance: once
v_gene: TRBV11-2
CDR3nt: TGTGCCAGCACCTTAGACAGGGGAGAGACCCAGTACTTC
CDR3aa: CASTLDRGETQYF

d_gene: .
j_gene: TRBJ2-5
abundance: .
v_gene: TRBV30
CDR3nt: TGTGCCTGGAGTGTACAAAACGGTCAAGAGACCCAGTACTTC
CDR3aa: CAWSVQNGQETQYF

d_gene: .
j_gene: TRBJ1-6
abundance: .
v_gene: TRBV5-6
CDR3nt: TGTGCCAGCAGCCTAGGACCTTTACCCCTCCACTTT
CDR3aa: CASSLGPLPLHF

d_gene: TRBD1
j_gene: TRBJ2-5
abundance: once
v_gene: TRBV25-1
CDR3nt: TGTGCCAGCAGAACAGGGGAGTCCGAGACCCAGTACTTC
CDR3aa: CASRTGESETQYF

d_gene: TRBD1
j_gene: TRBJ2-7
abundance: once
v_gene: TRBV5-4
CDR3nt: TGTGCCAGCAGCGAGGACAGGGGGCCTACCTACGAGCAGTACTTC
CDR3aa: CASSEDRGPTYEQYF

d_gene: TRBD2
j_gene: TRBJ2-7
abundance: .
v_gene: TRBV27
CDR3nt: TGTGCCAGCACCCGGACTAGCGGAGCCTACGAGCAGTACTTC
CDR3aa: CASTRTSGAYEQYF

d_gene: TRBD2
j_gene: TRBJ2-3
abundance: .
v_gene: TRBV7-8
CDR3nt: TGTGCCAGCAGCCCCCTCGGGGGGGAGGCGGATACGCAGTATTTT
CDR3aa: CASSPLGGEADTQYF

d_gene: .
j_gene: TRBJ1-2
abundance: .
v_gene: TRBV5-4
CDR3nt: TGTGCCACCTCCCGGGCAGGGACTAACTATGGCTACACCTTC
CDR3aa: CATSRAGTNYGYTF

d_gene: .
j_gene: TRBJ2-5
abundance: .
v_gene: TRBV7-7
CDR3nt: TGTGCCAGCAGCTTAGATCGGGGTGGGCAGGAGACCCAGTACTTC
CDR3aa: CASSLDRGGQETQYF

d_gene: .
j_gene: TRBJ2-2
abundance: .
v_gene: TRBV5-1
CDR3nt: TGCGCCAGCAGCTTGGGGGGGCCTACCGGGGAGCTGTTTTTT
CDR3aa: CASSLGGPTGELFF

d_gene: TRBD2
j_gene: TRBJ2-5
abundance: .
v_gene: TRBV7-2
CDR3nt: TGTGCCAGCAGCTTGCAGCGGGGGGAGGGTGGAGAGACCCAGTACTTC
CDR3aa: CASSLQRGEGGETQYF

d_gene: TRBD1
j_gene: TRBJ1-1
abundance: .
v_gene: TRBV6-5
CDR3nt: TGTGCCAGCAGTCCCGGGACAGGGGCGAACACTGAAGCTTTCTTT
CDR3aa: CASSPGTGANTEAFF

d_gene: .
j_gene: TRBJ1-2
abundance: .
v_gene: TRBV7-2
CDR3nt: TGTGCCAGCAGCCGAACTCTCACTGACCTTATTAACTATGGCTACACCTTC
CDR3aa: CASSRTLTDLINYGYTF

d_gene: .
j_gene: TRBJ1-1
abundance: .
v_gene: TRBV5-1
CDR3nt: TGCGCCAGCAGGAGGGTAGGTCCTGACACTGAAGCTTTCTTT
CDR3aa: CASRRVGPDTEAFF

d_gene: TRBD1
j_gene: TRBJ1-1
abundance: .
v_gene: TRBV2
CDR3nt: TGTGCCAGCAGCTCCCTGGGGCAGGGGGTGGTGGACACTGAAGCTTTCTTT
CDR3aa: CASSSLGQGVVDTEAFF

d_gene: .
j_gene: TRBJ1-2
abundance: .
v_gene: TRBV6-5
CDR3nt: TGTGCCAGCAGTTACTCGTTGCAGCCCCTCTATGGCTACACCTTC
CDR3aa: CASSYSLQPLYGYTF

d_gene: TRBD2
j_gene: TRBJ2-3
abundance: .
v_gene: TRBV7-2
CDR3nt: TGTGCCAGCAGCTTAGAGATCCCTAGCGGGGCCACCACAGATACGCAGTATTTT
CDR3aa: CASSLEIPSGATTDTQYF